This TCR beta chain is drawn from a study of T cells after yellow fever vaccination. The CDR3 has 15 amino acids. V dropped 0 bases and J dropped 4; count of bases not matched to a gene: 1. The germline gives CDR1 SGHRS, CDR2 YFSETQ. One entry per CDR3 protein, called by TCRdb with MiXCR from the 5' RACE reads. The repertoire includes fewer than 450,000 distinct CDR3 sequences, roughly 7.5% of them detected once, and approximately 16% sits in the top ten. There are many counts of this clonotype. This specimen was PBMCs, taken approximately 47 days after the first yellow fever vaccination. This sequence was found in a man aged 18-30 years who received the YFV17D yellow fever vaccine. V gene TRBV5-1 combines with J gene TRBJ2-3; 11 bases agree with TRBD2. The CDR3, as DNA: TGCGCCAGCAGCTTGGGGGGACTAGCGGCAGATACGCAGTATTTT. Translation gives CASSLGGLAADTQYF.